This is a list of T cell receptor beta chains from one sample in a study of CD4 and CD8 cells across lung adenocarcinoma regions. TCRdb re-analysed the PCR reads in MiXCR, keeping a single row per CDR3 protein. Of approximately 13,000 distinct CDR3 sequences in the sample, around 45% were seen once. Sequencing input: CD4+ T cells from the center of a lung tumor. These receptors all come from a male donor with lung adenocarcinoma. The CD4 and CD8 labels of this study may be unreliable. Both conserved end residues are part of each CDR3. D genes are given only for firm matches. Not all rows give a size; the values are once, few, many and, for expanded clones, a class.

CASSLAGTSIEQYF | TGTGCCAGCAGCTTGGCCGGGACGTCGATCGAGCAGTACTTC | 14 | . | TRBJ2-7 | . | TRBV11-2
CASSHSGSTDTQFF | TGTGCCAGCAGTCATAGTGGGAGCACCGATACGCAGTTCTTC | 14 | . | TRBJ2-1 | . | TRBV6-9
CASSANRDTQYF | TGTGCCAGCAGCGCGAATCGGGATACGCAGTATTTT | 12 | few | TRBJ2-3 | . | TRBV9
CASSLPSRTQYF | TGTGCCAGCAGTTTACCCTCGCGTACGCAGTATTTT | 12 | many | TRBJ2-3 | . | TRBV28
CASSEAGTGLFGKNTQYF | TGTGCCAGCAGTGAAGCAGGGACAGGGCTTTTTGGCAAAAACACCCAGTACTTC | 18 | few | TRBJ2-5 | TRBD1 | TRBV6-1
CASSYSVSDTQYF | TGTGCCAGCAGTTACTCTGTTTCAGATACGCAGTATTTT | 13 | . | TRBJ2-3 | . | TRBV27
CASSLRGLGGYGYTF | TGTGCCAGCAGTCTTCGGGGATTAGGGGGCTATGGCTACACCTTC | 15 | few | TRBJ1-2 | . | TRBV27
CASSAGRVGSGQETQYF | TGTGCCAGCAGTGCGGGCCGAGTGGGCTCTGGGCAAGAGACCCAGTATTTT | 17 | once | TRBJ2-3 | . | TRBV27
CASRRQGATDTPGQYF | TGTGCCAGCAGAAGACAGGGGGCGACAGACACACCGGGGCAGTACTTC | 16 | medium-sized | TRBJ2-5 | TRBD1 | TRBV27
CASSQEVIGYEQYF | TGCGCCAGCAGCCAAGAAGTCATCGGCTACGAGCAGTACTTC | 14 | . | TRBJ2-7 | . | TRBV4-1
CASSYGPGQGSEQYF | TGTGCCAGCAGTTACGGCCCGGGACAGGGAAGCGAGCAGTACTTC | 15 | many | TRBJ2-7 | TRBD1 | TRBV6-5
CASSLRGGGGLNTGELFF | TGTGCCAGCAGTTTGAGAGGGGGGGGGGGGCTGAACACCGGGGAGCTGTTTTTT | 18 | . | TRBJ2-2 | . | TRBV27
CASSYAPARETQYF | TGTGCCAGCAGTTACGCTCCAGCGAGAGAGACCCAGTACTTC | 14 | medium-sized | TRBJ2-5 | . | TRBV6-5
CASSPRSGRGTEAFF | TGTGCCAGCAGCCCAAGGAGTGGCCGGGGGACTGAAGCTTTCTTT | 15 | many | TRBJ1-1 | . | TRBV6-1
CASSQTPWTVTYEQYF | TGTGCCAGCAGTCAAACCCCCTGGACGGTAACCTACGAGCAGTACTTC | 16 | many | TRBJ2-7 | . | TRBV27
CASSYSRLPADEQYF | TGTGCCAGCAGTTACTCGCGTTTGCCGGCCGACGAGCAGTACTTC | 15 | medium-sized | TRBJ2-7 | . | TRBV6-5
CASRGSTGKNMQYF | TGCGCCAGCAGGGGGTCGACAGGTAAAAACATGCAGTATTTT | 14 | once | TRBJ2-3 | . | TRBV10-1
CASREMGGANNEQFF | TGCGCCAGCAGAGAGATGGGCGGGGCGAACAATGAGCAGTTCTTC | 15 | many | TRBJ2-1 | . | TRBV10-1
CASSQEMERRSYEQYF | TGCGCCAGCAGCCAAGAGATGGAGCGACGCTCCTACGAGCAGTACTTC | 16 | few | TRBJ2-7 | . | TRBV4-1
CASSTLGQGARGYTF | TGTGCCAGCAGTACCCTCGGACAGGGGGCACGAGGCTACACCTTC | 15 | many | TRBJ1-2 | TRBD1 | TRBV27
CASSELSPGANVLNF | TGTGCCAGCAGTGAACTAAGCCCTGGCGCCAACGTCCTGAACTTC | 15 | . | TRBJ2-6 | . | TRBV6-1
CASAGLGGGVQETQYF | TGCGCCAGCGCGGGGCTCGGGGGAGGTGTCCAGGAGACCCAGTACTTC | 16 | . | TRBJ2-5 | . | TRBV4-1